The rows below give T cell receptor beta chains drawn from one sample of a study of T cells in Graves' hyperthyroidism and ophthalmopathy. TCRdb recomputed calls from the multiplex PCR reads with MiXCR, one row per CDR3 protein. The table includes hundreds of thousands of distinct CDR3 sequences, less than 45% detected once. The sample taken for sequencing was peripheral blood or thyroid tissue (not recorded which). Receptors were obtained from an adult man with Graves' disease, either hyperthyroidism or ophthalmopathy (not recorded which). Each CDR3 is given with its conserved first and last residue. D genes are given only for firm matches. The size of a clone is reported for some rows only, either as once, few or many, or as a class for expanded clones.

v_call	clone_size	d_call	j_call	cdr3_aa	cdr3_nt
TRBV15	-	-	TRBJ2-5	CATSYSGSQETQYF	TGTGCCACCAGTTACTCGGGCAGCCAAGAGACCCAGTACTTC
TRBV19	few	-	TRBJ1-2	CASRREDNYGYTF	TGTGCCAGTAGACGAGAGGATAACTATGGCTACACCTTC
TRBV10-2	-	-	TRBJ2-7	CASTRGSAYEQYF	TGCGCCAGCACCAGGGGATCGGCCTACGAGCAGTACTTC
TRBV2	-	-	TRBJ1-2	CASSEAGLNYGYTF	TGTGCCAGCAGTGAAGCGGGACTTAACTATGGCTACACCTTC
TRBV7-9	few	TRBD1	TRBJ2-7	CASSPPWGQGAYEQYF	TGTGCCAGCAGCCCGCCTTGGGGGCAGGGGGCTTACGAGCAGTACTTC
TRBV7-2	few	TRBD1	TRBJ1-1	CASSLVQGAFAEAFF	TGTGCCAGCAGCTTGGTTCAGGGGGCCTTTGCTGAAGCTTTCTTT
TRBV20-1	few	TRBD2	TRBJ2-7	CSARGLVDYEQYF	TGCAGTGCTAGGGGACTAGTGGATTACGAGCAGTACTTC
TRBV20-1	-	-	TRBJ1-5	CSARISGISNQPQHF	TGCAGTGCTAGGATTAGCGGGATTAGCAATCAGCCCCAGCATTTT
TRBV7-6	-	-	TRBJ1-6	CASSLAAPVHF	TGTGCCAGCAGCTTAGCGGCACCCGTCCACTTT
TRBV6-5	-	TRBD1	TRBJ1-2	CASSYGTGLYGYTF	TGTGCCAGCAGTTACGGGACAGGCCTCTATGGCTACACCTTC
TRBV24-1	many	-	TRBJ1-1	CATTPGSGTEAFF	TGTGCCACCACCCCCGGGTCGGGCACTGAAGCTTTCTTT
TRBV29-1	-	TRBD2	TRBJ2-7	CSVRDGGNQPQQYF	TGCAGCGTTAGGGACGGGGGGAATCAGCCCCAGCAGTACTTC
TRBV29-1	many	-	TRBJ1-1	CSVGNRANTEAFF	TGCAGCGTTGGGAACAGGGCTAACACTGAAGCTTTCTTT